This T cell receptor (beta chain) stems from a study of Ad26.COV2.S vaccination and SARS-CoV-2 variants. General study points: In TCR breadth and depth analyses, total T cell responses may have been underestimated.

With respect to this clone: The antigen remains unidentified.

Treatment noted: 15 to 20 received Ad26.COV2.S at low or high dose, single or two shots; 5 received placebo; per-sample allocation not given. Sampling took place 63 days after the first vaccine or placebo injection. Clones were read by immunoSEQ multiplex PCR, and TCRdb kept only the in-frame ones, dropping some. The repertoire holds about 410,000 clones, with around 92% as singletons. The specimen was peripheral blood, collected in a trial of Ad26.COV2.S vaccine versus placebo. This receptor was taken from a person between 18 and 59 years old who received the Ad26.COV2.S COVID-19 vaccine or a placebo.

The CDR3 here is CSASFQGRLETQYF. CDR3 coding DNA: TGCAGTGCTAGTTTCCAGGGGAGATTGGAGACCCAGTACTTC. This chain joins TRBV20-1 and TRBJ2-5, with D possibly TRBD1 on 6 matching bases. Germline CDR1 reads DFQATT; CDR2 reads SNEGSKA (reference sequence). Trimming pared 3 bases from V and 5 bases from J, leaving 16 bases between. This CDR3 has 14 amino acids.